A single sample is the source of the 25 T cell receptor beta chains below, sequenced in a study of brain T cells in children with intractable seizures. TCRdb's table, derived via immunoSEQ multiplex PCR, lists solely in-frame clones and lacks some. The sample consists of 110,000 or so clones, around 94% of them appearing once. The sequences come from peripheral blood, collected at surgery. These receptors came from a boy under three years old with hemimegalencephaly and intractable seizures.

This rearrangement joins TRBV2 to TRBJ1-2, with D possibly TRBD1 on 6 matching bases. Germline V lookup: CDR1 SNHLY, CDR2 FYNNEI. Trimming took 8 bases from V and 2 from J, leaving 18 bases between them. This CDR3 is 15 amino acids long. The CDR3 protein is CASHRDTSSNYGYTF. The CDR3 nucleotides read TGTGCCAGCCACCGGGACACTAGCTCCAACTATGGCTACACCTTC.

The chain uses TRBV7-9 and TRBJ2-1; 7 nucleotides agree with TRBD2. CDR3 length equals 15 residues. The V and J ends lost 1 base and 10 bases, in that order; junction bases with no gene match: 10. Germline assignment: CDR1 SEHNR and CDR2 FQNEAQ (reference sequence). CDR3 region: CASSLGAPAGEEQFF. The CDR3 nucleotides are TGTGCCAGCAGCTTAGGGGCCCCGGCGGGAGAAGAGCAGTTCTTC.

This clone was counted a single time. The V gene is TRBV5-1, the J gene TRBJ1-4; 8 positions agree with TRBD1. V shed 2 bases, J shed 6 bases, and the junction held 3 bases outside the gene matches. Germline V gene sequence: CDR1 SGHRS, CDR2 YFSETQ. The CDR3 covers 14 residues. The CDR3 nucleotides are TGCGCCAGCAGCTTAACAGGGGGGGATGAAAAACTGTTTTTT. This encodes CASSLTGGDEKLFF. Filled out from reference TRBV5-1 and TRBJ1-4, the complete variable domain reads KAGVTQTPRYLIKTRGQQVTLSCSPISGHRSVSWYQQTPGQGLQFLFEYFSETQRNKGNFPGRFSGRQFSNSRSEMNVSTLELGDSALYLCASSLTGGDEKLFFGSGTQLSVL.

The chain employs TRBV10-1 and TRBJ1-5; weak D call: TRBD1 (6 bases). The V end was cut by 0 bases, the J end by 5 bases, with 11 bases between. Germline CDR1 and CDR2: WNHNN and SYGVQD (reference sequence). There are 15 residues in the CDR3. CDR3 loop: CASSESRGPDQPQHF. The CDR3 bases are TGCGCCAGCAGTGAGTCCAGGGGTCCCGATCAGCCCCAGCATTTT.

The chain uses TRBV4-3 and TRBJ2-1; 9 bases are a match to TRBD2. The germline V gene has CDR1 LGHNA and CDR2 YSLEER. V shed 0 bases, J shed 15 bases, and the junction held 18 bases outside the gene matches. The length of the CDR3 is 17 residues. The CDR3 is CASSQDFDSGSGFLGFF. The CDR3 DNA reads as TGCGCCAGCAGCCAAGACTTTGATAGCGGGAGCGGTTTTCTAGGGTTCTTC.

V usage is TRBV19 and J usage is TRBJ2-7; 11 nucleotides align to TRBD2. Germline CDR1 and CDR2: LNHDA and SQIVND (reference sequence). The CDR3 runs 15 residues. Trimming took 5 bases from V and 6 from J; bases not matched to a gene: 9. The CDR3 region is CASSALGTSGAEQYF. The CDR3 region has the DNA TGTGCCAGTAGTGCCCTCGGGACTAGCGGAGCCGAGCAGTACTTC. The whole variable domain, remainder taken from reference TRBV19 and TRBJ2-7, is DGGITQSPKYLFRKEGQNVTLSCEQNLNHDAMYWYRQDPGQGLRLIYYSQIVNDFQKGDIAEGYSVSREKKESFPLTVTSAQKNPTAFYLCASSALGTSGAEQYFGPGTRLTVT.

V is TRBV7-9 and J is TRBJ2-7; D remains ambiguous. CDR1 SEHNR and CDR2 FQNEAQ come from the germline V gene (reference sequence). V gave up 5 bases and J gave up 1 base, with 12 bases separating them. The CDR3 spans 14 residues. The CDR3 here is CASSPPGGSYEQYF. In DNA form, the CDR3 reads TGTGCCAGCAGCCCACCCGGCGGATCCTACGAGCAGTACTTC.

This clone was recorded only once. The V gene is TRBV27, the J gene TRBJ2-7; D possibly corresponds to TRBD2 (6 bases). V dropped 1 base and J dropped 1 base, with 8 bases sitting between them. CDR3 length equals 14 residues. The V gene's germline CDR1 is MNHEY and CDR2 SMNVEV (reference sequence). CDR3 protein: CASSLLGTSYEQYF. For the CDR3, the DNA is TGTGCCAGCAGTTTATTGGGGACTTCCTACGAGCAGTACTTC.

J is TRBJ1-2 and V is TRBV30; 9 nucleotides agree with TRBD1. Losses at the gene ends were 4 bases for V and 5 bases for J; bases not matched to a gene: 2. Per germline, CDR1 GTSNPN and CDR2 SVGIG (reference sequence). CDR3 length equals 12 residues. In DNA form, the CDR3 reads TGTGCCTGGAACAGGGGGCTGTATGGCTACACCTTC. Its translation: CAWNRGLYGYTF. Drawing the rest from reference TRBV30 and TRBJ1-2, the complete variable domain is SQTIHQWPATLVQPVGSPLSLECTVEGTSNPNLYWYRQAAGRGLQLLFYSVGIGQISSEVPQNLSASRPQDRQFILSSKKLLLSDSGFYLCAWNRGLYGYTFGSGTRLTVV.

The V gene is TRBV6-9, the J gene TRBJ2-6; 10 bases align to TRBD1. The CDR3 totals 18 residues. CDR1 is MNHGY, CDR2 SVAAGI, per germline. V trimming: 7 bases; J trimming: 4 bases; junction bases outside the gene matches: 13. CDR3 DNA: TGTGCCAGCACCCGGACAGGGGGGCACTACTCCGGGGCCAACGTCCTGACTTTC. Translation: CASTRTGGHYSGANVLTF.

This chain links TRBV21-1 with TRBJ2-5. TRBV21-1 is labeled a pseudogene. This CDR3 is built from 15 residues. In DNA, the CDR3 is TGTGCCAGCAGCAAAGTCCAGCAGCCTCAAGAGACCCAGTACTTC. It encodes CASSKVQQPQETQYF.

This sequence joins TRBV24-1 and TRBJ2-1; a weak D match, TRBD1 (6 bases). The germline gives CDR1 KGHDR, CDR2 SFDVKD. The CDR3 spans 17 residues. The V gene lost 4 bases and the J gene lost 4 bases, with 19 bases spanning the gap. The CDR3 DNA follows: TGTGCCACCAGTGAAAAGCTCAGGGGCGACGGATACAATGAGCAGTTCTTC. Translating it yields CATSEKLRGDGYNEQFF.

The chain couples TRBV24-1 to TRBJ2-5, with a possible D match to TRBD1 (5 bases). Germline CDR1 is KGHDR and CDR2 is SFDVKD. Trimming cost V 2 bases and J 5 bases, with 8 bases left between them. The CDR3 is 13 amino acids. The CDR3 region has the DNA TGTGCCACCAGTGATTCCTACAGGGAGACCCAGTACTTC. It translates to CATSDSYRETQYF.

The J gene is TRBJ2-1, the V gene TRBV15; 11 positions match TRBD2. Germline V gene data show CDR1 as LNHNV and CDR2 as YYDKDF (reference sequence). CDR3 length: 15 residues. Trimming removed 3 bases from V and 4 bases from J; junction bases left unmatched: 2. The CDR3 DNA reads TGTGCCACCAGCAGCGGACTAGCGGGTTACAATGAGCAGTTCTTC. This encodes CATSSGLAGYNEQFF.

This clone was seen more than once but under ten times. The CDR3 spells CASSRIAEPNSEQYF. CDR3 bases: TGCGCCAGCAGTCGTATAGCGGAGCCTAACAGCGAGCAGTACTTC. The rearrangement uses TRBV5-1 and TRBJ2-7, with D maybe TRBD2 (6 bases). The CDR3 is made up of 15 amino acids. Trimming cost V 5 bases and J 6 bases, with 21 bases left between them. Germline lookup yields CDR1 SGHRS and CDR2 YFSETQ. Combining the CDR3 with reference TRBV5-1 and TRBJ2-7 gives the whole variable domain KAGVTQTPRYLIKTRGQQVTLSCSPISGHRSVSWYQQTPGQGLQFLFEYFSETQRNKGNFPGRFSGRQFSNSRSEMNVSTLELGDSALYLCASSRIAEPNSEQYFGPGTRLTVT.

The rearrangement uses TRBV28 and TRBJ1-5, with D uncertain. From germline, CDR1 is MDHEN and CDR2 SYDVKM. V lost 7 bases and J 4 bases, leaving 8 bases between the germline ends. This CDR3 has 12 amino acids. The CDR3 DNA follows: TGTGCCAGCATGATCGTGAATCAGCCCCAGCATTTT. Protein sequence: CASMIVNQPQHF. The full variable domain, rest sourced from reference TRBV28 and TRBJ1-5, is DVKVTQSSRYLVKRTGEKVFLECVQDMDHENMFWYRQDPGLGLRLIYFSYDVKMKEKGDIPEGYSVSREKKERFSLILESASTNQTSMYLCASMIVNQPQHFGDGTRLSIL.

The rearrangement links TRBV2 to TRBJ1-2; 7 nucleotides line up with TRBD1. Germline trimming cut 9 bases from V and 3 bases from J; bases unmatched to any gene: 16. The CDR3 has 16 amino acids. In germline, CDR1 is SNHLY, CDR2 FYNNEI. In DNA, the CDR3 is TGTGCCAGTAAGGGGGACAGCCAGCTATTTTACTATGGCTACACCTTC. It encodes CASKGDSQLFYYGYTF.

The chain combines TRBV7-8 with TRBJ2-6; TRBD1 agrees at 8 bases. Germline CDR1 SGHVS, CDR2 FQNEAQ. V dropped 5 bases and J dropped 4; count of bases not matched to a gene: 10. The length of the CDR3 is 17 residues. The CDR3 DNA sequence: TGTGCCAGCAGCCCTCGGACAGGGAGAATGGGGGCCAACGTCCTGACTTTC. Translated: CASSPRTGRMGANVLTF.

The rearrangement uses TRBV6-2 or TRBV6-3 and TRBJ1-2; D gene unclear. Germline CDR1 reads MNHEY; CDR2 reads SVGEGT. The CDR3 runs 18 residues. Trimming left V 2 bases short and J 6 bases short, with 25 bases between. This chain's CDR3 is CASSYPPGRATSIDGYTF. CDR3 DNA: TGTGCCAGCAGTTACCCTCCCGGTAGAGCGACCTCGATCGATGGCTACACCTTC.

J is TRBJ2-3 and V is TRBV6-5; 8 bases agree with TRBD2. Germline V CDR1 and CDR2: MNHEY, SVGAGI. This CDR3 spans 10 amino acids. The CDR3: CARGADTQYF. The CDR3 DNA follows: TGTGCGCGGGGGGCAGATACGCAGTATTTT.

The chain employs TRBV12-3 or TRBV12-4 and TRBJ2-5; D remains unclear. The ends were cut back, 5 bases at V and 5 bases at J, with 6 bases in the middle. The CDR3 sequence is 11 residues long. CDR3 sequence: CASSSRETQYF. In DNA form, the CDR3 reads TGTGCCAGCAGTAGTAGGGAGACCCAGTACTTC.

This chain links TRBV5-1 with TRBJ1-2; D is possibly TRBD1 (5 bases). CDR3 length: 14 residues. Trimming took off 4 bases at V and 4 bases at J, with 14 bases between the two ends. From germline, CDR1 is SGHRS and CDR2 YFSETQ. CDR3 sequence reads: CASSPGAPGYGYTF. CDR3 in DNA: TGCGCCAGCAGCCCTGGGGCCCCAGGCTATGGCTACACCTTC.

The CDR3 is CASSLAVRTEAFF. DNA for the CDR3: TGCGCCAGCAGCTTGGCCGTGCGGACTGAAGCTTTCTTT. The rearrangement uses TRBV5-1 and TRBJ1-1, with D uncertain. The V end was cut by 0 bases, the J end by 5 bases, with 8 bases between. Germline V gives CDR1 SGHRS, CDR2 YFSETQ. This CDR3 has 13 amino acids.

V usage is TRBV7-8 and J usage is TRBJ2-5, with a weak D call TRBD1 (6 bases). Germline V gene lookup returns CDR1 SGHVS and CDR2 FQNEAQ. V gave up 5 bases and J gave up 2 bases, with 12 bases separating them. CDR3 size: 14 residues. The CDR3 bases are TGTGCCAGCAGCGGAAGGACAGCTCAAGAGACCCAGTACTTC. Protein sequence: CASSGRTAQETQYF.

This clone has only one observation. The chain joins TRBV30 to TRBJ2-3; D is ambiguous. The germline V and J ends were trimmed by 1 base and 4 bases, with 9 bases remaining between them. CDR3 size: 13 residues. Per germline, CDR1 GTSNPN and CDR2 SVGIG (reference sequence). CDR3 DNA: TGTGCCTGGAGTGCCTCTTTGTCAGATACGCAGTATTTT. Protein sequence: CAWSASLSDTQYF.